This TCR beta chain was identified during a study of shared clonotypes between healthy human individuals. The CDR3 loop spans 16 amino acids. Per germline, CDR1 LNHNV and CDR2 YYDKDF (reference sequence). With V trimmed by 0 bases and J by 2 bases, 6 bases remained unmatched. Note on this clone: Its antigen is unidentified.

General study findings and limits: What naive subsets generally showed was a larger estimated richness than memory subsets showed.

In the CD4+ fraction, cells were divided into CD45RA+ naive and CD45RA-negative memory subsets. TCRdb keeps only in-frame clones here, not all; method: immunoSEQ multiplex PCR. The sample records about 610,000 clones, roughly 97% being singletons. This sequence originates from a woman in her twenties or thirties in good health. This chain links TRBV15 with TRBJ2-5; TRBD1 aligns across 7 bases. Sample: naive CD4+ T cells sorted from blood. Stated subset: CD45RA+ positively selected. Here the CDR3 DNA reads TGTGCCACCAGCAGAGATGTGACAGGGAATCAAGAGACCCAGTACTTC. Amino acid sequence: CATSRDVTGNQETQYF.